Shown below are 28 T cell receptor beta chains from a single sample sequenced in a study of PD-L1 blockade in urothelial cancer. This table comes from immunoSEQ multiplex PCR, and its TCRdb copy is limited to in-frame clones, with some not included. The top ten clones hold roughly 7.1% of a sample with about 35,000 clones, approximately 80% of them seen once. This sample's time point: pretreatment peripheral blood. This specimen was PBMCs, taken around atezolizumab (anti-PD-L1) treatment. The receptors were gathered from a man in his 60s with urothelial cancer.

V is TRBV11-3 and J is TRBJ2-3, with TRBD2 matching 13 bases. Germline V gene sequence: CDR1 SGHNT, CDR2 YENEEA. J lost 2 bases, V lost 3 bases, and 5 bases had no gene match. This CDR3 has 17 residues. CDR3 amino acids: CASSFGGLAGATDTQYF. Written as DNA, the CDR3 is TGTGCCAGCAGCTTTGGTGGACTAGCGGGGGCCACAGATACGCAGTATTTT.

The chain carries TRBV10-2 and TRBJ2-7, with TRBD2 matching over 9 bases. Germline CDR1 reads WSHSY; CDR2 reads SAAADI. V lost 8 bases to trimming and J lost 2 bases; unmatched junction nucleotides: 4. The CDR3 has 13 residues. As DNA, the CDR3 is TGCGCCAGCTCGCGGGGGGGCCCCTACGAGCAGTACTTC. It is translated as CASSRGGPYEQYF.

This chain connects TRBV5-1 to TRBJ1-1, with D unresolved. Trimming removed 0 bases at V and 1 base at J, with 10 bases between. Germline V lookup: CDR1 SGHRS, CDR2 YFSETQ. The CDR3 has 15 amino acids. In DNA form, the CDR3 reads TGCGCCAGCAGCTTGGTTGAGGGAGAGAACACTGAAGCTTTCTTT. Translating gives CASSLVEGENTEAFF.

This rearrangement joins TRBV2 to TRBJ1-6, with 8 bases identical to TRBD1. Trimming at V came to 1 base and at J to 7 bases, leaving 3 bases not matched to a gene. The CDR3 is made up of 15 amino acids. Germline CDR1 and CDR2: SNHLY and FYNNEI. The CDR3 region is CASSEGNRGNSPLHF. In DNA form, the CDR3 reads TGTGCCAGCAGTGAAGGGAACAGGGGGAATTCACCCCTCCACTTT.

The chain joins TRBV28 to TRBJ2-1; no firm D call. V was shortened by 5 bases and J by 0 bases, with 17 bases between the two germline ends. Germline V CDR1 and CDR2: MDHEN, SYDVKM. The CDR3 is 17 residues long. The CDR3 bases are TGTGCCAGCAGTCTTACTCCTCTCCCTAGCTCCTACAATGAGCAGTTCTTC. Amino acids: CASSLTPLPSSYNEQFF.

The chain recombines TRBV7-9 with TRBJ2-1; 10 bases fit TRBD2. The CDR3 has 14 amino acids. Looked up from germline, CDR1 is SEHNR and CDR2 is FQNEAQ (reference sequence). V was pared by 5 bases and J by 15 bases, with 13 bases of the junction left unmatched. The CDR3 region has the DNA TGTGCCAGCAGCCACGAGGCTAGCGGGGGCCGACGGTTCTTC. It translates to CASSHEASGGRRFF.

The table lists this clone with a count of one. The rearrangement uses TRBV11-1 and TRBJ1-3, with D possibly TRBD1 on 6 matching bases. The CDR3 runs to 15 residues. Germline values: CDR1 SGHAT, CDR2 FQDESV (reference sequence). V was trimmed by 0 bases and J by 0 bases, leaving 6 bases between them. The CDR3 region is CASSLADSSGNTIYF. The CDR3 DNA reads as TGTGCCAGCAGCTTAGCGGACAGCTCTGGAAACACCATATATTTT.

The chain uses TRBV7-2 and TRBJ1-5, with 8 bases lining up with TRBD1. CDR3 length: 15 residues. J was trimmed by 9 bases and V by 1 base; bases with no gene match: 8. Germline CDR1 SGHTA, CDR2 FQGNSA. CDR3 bases: TGTGCCAGCAGCTTAGAAGCCGGACAGGGCCGGCCCCAGCATTTT. This sequence encodes CASSLEAGQGRPQHF.

The chain recombines TRBV10-3 with TRBJ2-5; possible D gene TRBD1, 6 bases. This CDR3 has 15 amino acids. Trimming left V 6 bases short and J 7 bases short, with 21 bases between. Germline CDR1 and CDR2: ENHRY and SYGVKD. This CDR3 reads CAISAEGTPLSTQYF. In DNA form, the CDR3 reads TGTGCCATCAGCGCTGAAGGGACACCGTTATCGACCCAGTACTTC.

This clone was seen a few times. J is TRBJ1-6 and V is TRBV27; D possibly corresponds to TRBD1 (6 bases). Trimming pared 7 bases from V and 9 bases from J, leaving 22 bases between. Germline assignment: CDR1 MNHEY and CDR2 SMNVEV (reference sequence). The CDR3 is 16 residues long. CDR3 amino acids: CASTMRRQDITSPLHF. The CDR3 DNA follows: TGTGCCAGCACAATGAGGCGACAGGATATTACTTCACCCCTCCACTTT.

The sample holds one count of this clone. The chain uses TRBV15 and TRBJ1-5, with 8 bases fitting TRBD1. CDR3 length: 15 residues. Germline V lookup: CDR1 LNHNV, CDR2 YYDKDF (reference sequence). V was clipped by 5 bases and J by 1 base; unmatched bases: 4. In DNA, the CDR3 is TGTGCCACCAGCGGAGGACAGGGAAGCAATCAGCCCCAGCATTTT. Protein sequence: CATSGGQGSNQPQHF.

This clone turned up a few times. This chain uses TRBV6-5 with TRBJ2-7; 7 nucleotides match TRBD1. Germline values: CDR1 MNHEY, CDR2 SVGAGI. J was trimmed by 7 bases and V by 5 bases; bases with no gene match: 11. There are 14 residues in the CDR3. The CDR3 DNA reads TGTGCCAGCAGTCCTGGGACAGCCGCCTTAGAGCAGTACTTC. This encodes CASSPGTAALEQYF.

This clone was observed a single time. The chain carries TRBV28 and TRBJ1-2; unclear D gene. V was clipped by 6 bases and J by 1 base, with 18 bases between them. Germline CDR1 is MDHEN and CDR2 is SYDVKM. CDR3 length: 16 residues. CDR3 loop: CASSPTGERDNYGYTF. Written as DNA, the CDR3 is TGTGCCAGCAGCCCCACCGGAGAGCGTGATAACTATGGCTACACCTTC.

The rearrangement uses TRBV2 and TRBJ1-3; 7 bases are shared with TRBD1. There are 16 residues in the CDR3. Germline values: CDR1 SNHLY, CDR2 FYNNEI. The V segment lost 6 bases and the J segment 4 bases; nucleotides outside the gene matches: 12. CDR3 protein: CASSGSGRQGGNTIYF. CDR3 nucleotide sequence: TGTGCCAGCAGCGGAAGTGGACGACAGGGCGGAAACACCATATATTTT.

A single count supports this clone. V is TRBV7-2 and J is TRBJ2-6; D is unresolved. Per germline, CDR1 SGHTA and CDR2 FQGNSA. The CDR3 covers 15 residues. The V gene lost 2 bases and the J gene lost 0 bases, with 5 bases spanning the gap. The CDR3 protein is CASSLPRSGANVLTF. The CDR3 nucleotides read TGTGCCAGCAGCTTACCCCGCTCTGGGGCCAACGTCCTGACTTTC.

The rearrangement links TRBV9 to TRBJ1-2, with 8 positions matching TRBD1. Germline V gene data show CDR1 as SGDLS and CDR2 as YYNGEE. CDR3 size: 16 residues. The V and J ends lost 3 bases and 3 bases, in that order; junction bases with no gene match: 10. The CDR3 reads CASSASRGQGDYGYTF. In nucleotides, the CDR3 is TGTGCCAGCAGCGCTAGCAGGGGGCAAGGTGACTATGGCTACACCTTC.

V and J are TRBV29-1 and TRBJ2-5; D not resolved. V lost 4 bases and J 9 bases, leaving 18 bases between the germline ends. CDR3 length equals 13 residues. Per the germline V gene, CDR1 is SQVTM and CDR2 is ANQGSEA. The CDR3 sequence is CSVGLEPQRAQYF. In DNA form, the CDR3 reads TGCAGCGTTGGACTGGAACCACAACGGGCCCAGTACTTC.

This chain uses TRBV28 with TRBJ1-1; D may be TRBD1 (5 bases). CDR3 size: 14 residues. CDR1 MDHEN and CDR2 SYDVKM come from the germline V gene. Trimming shortened V by 5 bases and J by 7 bases, and 17 bases separated the two germline ends. For the CDR3, the DNA is TGTGCCAGCAGTATAACAGGACTATGGGGTGAAGCTTTCTTT. Translation gives CASSITGLWGEAFF.

This rearrangement joins TRBV28 to TRBJ1-3, with D tentatively TRBD1 (6 bases). Per germline, CDR1 MDHEN and CDR2 SYDVKM. The CDR3 consists of 16 residues. The V end lost 7 bases, the J end lost 7 bases, and 23 bases lay between the germline ends. CDR3 DNA: TGTGCCAGCACCCCTTGGTCTTCGGGGCAGGGGAACACCATATATTTT. The encoded protein is CASTPWSSGQGNTIYF.

Details on this clone: An end of the junction differs from the germline gene, which may be a read error. The V call is TRBV7-7, the J call TRBJ2-1; a weak D match, TRBD1 (6 bases). Germline CDR1 SSHAT, CDR2 FNYEAQ (reference sequence). The CDR3 covers 13 residues. CDR3 in DNA: TGTGCTAGCAGCTTAGGACAGAACAATGAGCAGTTCTTC. It encodes CASSLGQNNEQFF.

This clone was observed once. The chain is built from TRBV28 and TRBJ1-4; 7 nucleotides align to TRBD1. Germline V gene lookup returns CDR1 MDHEN and CDR2 SYDVKM. V was pared by 1 base and J by 3 bases, with 2 bases of the junction left unmatched. The CDR3 spans 15 residues. The CDR3, as DNA: TGTGCCAGCAGTTTATTGGGACAGTCTAATGAAAAACTGTTTTTT. It specifies CASSLLGQSNEKLFF.

The chain combines TRBV5-5 with TRBJ1-5; 7 nucleotides align to TRBD1. The CDR3 is 15 amino acids. Germline CDR1 and CDR2: SGHKS and YYEKEE (reference sequence). Unmatched junction bases numbered 6, after V lost 2 bases and J lost 4 bases. The DNA for the CDR3 is TGTGCCAGCAGCTTATTGGGACAGAATAATCAGCCCCAGCATTTT. Encoded protein: CASSLLGQNNQPQHF. The full variable domain, its missing parts supplied by reference TRBV5-5 and TRBJ1-5, is DAGVTQSPTHLIKTRGQQVTLRCSPISGHKSVSWYQQVLGQGPQFIFQYYEKEERGRGNFPDRFSARQFPNYSSELNVNALLLGDSALYLCASSLLGQNNQPQHFGDGTRLSIL.

The chain links TRBV18 to TRBJ2-3; D might be TRBD1 (6 bases). This CDR3 has 18 residues. V gave up 6 bases and J gave up 1 base, with 23 bases separating them. Germline V gene sequence: CDR1 KGHSH, CDR2 LQKENI. The CDR3 nucleotides are TGTGCCAGCTCCCCTACAGGTTCTGGGGGACACGGCACAGATACGCAGTATTTT. Translated: CASSPTGSGGHGTDTQYF. The full variable domain, in which reference TRBV18 and TRBJ2-3 provide the parts outside the CDR3, is NAGVMQNPRHLVRRRGQEARLRCSPMKGHSHVYWYRQLPEEGLKFMVYLQKENIIDESGMPKERFSAEFPKEGPSILRIQQVVRGDSAAYFCASSPTGSGGHGTDTQYFGPGTRLTVL.

This clone rates as medium-sized. This rearrangement joins TRBV19 to TRBJ2-3, with 8 bases that match TRBD2. The CDR3 is 15 residues long. V lost 5 bases, J lost 3 bases, and 7 bases stayed unmatched. Germline V CDR1 and CDR2: LNHDA, SQIVND (reference sequence). The CDR3 nucleotides read TGTGCCAGTAGTCTTTTAGCGGGGAGAACAGATACGCAGTATTTT. Translating gives CASSLLAGRTDTQYF.

The V and J genes are TRBV28 and TRBJ1-2; TRBD1 matches 9 bases. Germline CDR1 and CDR2: MDHEN and SYDVKM. Unmatched junction bases numbered 8, after V lost 5 bases and J lost 4 bases. The CDR3 covers 15 residues. The CDR3: CASSGAGTGIYGYTF. DNA for the CDR3: TGTGCCAGCAGTGGTGCCGGGACAGGGATCTATGGCTACACCTTC.

V and J are TRBV5-6 and TRBJ1-2; D uncertain. The CDR3 loop spans 14 amino acids. V lost 6 bases and J 5 bases, leaving 17 bases between the germline ends. Germline loops: CDR1 SGHDT, CDR2 YYEEEE. The CDR3 here is CASNFGGLRYGYTF. In DNA form, the CDR3 reads TGTGCCAGCAACTTTGGAGGGCTTCGGTATGGCTACACCTTC.

This chain connects TRBV5-4 to TRBJ1-6; D gene uncertain. Germline V gene sequence: CDR1 SGHNT, CDR2 YYREEE (reference sequence). CDR3 length: 13 residues. Trimming removed 4 bases from V and 6 bases from J, with 8 bases in between. The CDR3 protein is CASSLDFNSPLHF. The DNA for the CDR3 is TGTGCCAGCAGCCTGGACTTTAATTCACCCCTCCACTTT.

This clone has a handful of counts. The rearrangement uses TRBV27 and TRBJ2-5; 9 positions match TRBD1. The CDR3 extends over 16 amino acids. Germline V gene lookup returns CDR1 MNHEY and CDR2 SMNVEV (reference sequence). J lost 5 bases, V lost 5 bases, and 12 bases had no gene match. CDR3 sequence: CASSPGTGQGWETQYF. DNA of the CDR3: TGTGCCAGCAGTCCCGGGACAGGGCAAGGATGGGAGACCCAGTACTTC.